This entry features one T cell receptor (beta chain) sequence. These data are taken from a study of T cells in Graves' hyperthyroidism and ophthalmopathy. Researchers amplified the TCR beta CDR3 regions from RNA transcripts. The HTBI primer set was used in a first-round RT-PCR of the TCR CDR3. MiXCR, run by TCRdb on the multiplex PCR reads, gives a single entry per CDR3 protein. The sample shows 550,000 to 600,000 distinct CDR3 sequences, 16% of them seen only once. Trimming at V came to 5 bases and at J to 6 bases, leaving 11 bases not matched to a gene. The CDR3 covers 17 residues. Germline CDR1 MNHNS, CDR2 SASEGT.

The sequenced material came from blood. V is TRBV6-1 and J is TRBJ2-1; 12 nucleotides agree with TRBD2. This sequence originates from a woman younger than 30 with Graves' hyperthyroidism. The CDR3 DNA follows: TGTGCCAGCAGTTATTTCGCTCTAGCGGGGGGGTTCAATGAGCAGTTCTTC. This translates into CASSYFALAGGFNEQFF.